These 12 T cell receptor beta chains came from one sample sequenced in a study of blood T cell repertoires in COVID-19. TCRdb keeps only in-frame clones here, not all; method: immunoSEQ multiplex PCR. The sample carries fewer than 150,000 clones, around 80% recorded once. What was sequenced was PBMCs or T cells enriched from blood (not recorded which). These receptors were obtained from a young woman who had been exposed to COVID-19.

This chain uses TRBV5-5 with TRBJ1-4, with a weak D call TRBD1 (6 bases). Per germline, CDR1 SGHKS and CDR2 YYEKEE (reference sequence). Trimming took off 1 base at V and 5 bases at J, with 15 bases between the two ends. The CDR3 consists of 16 residues. As DNA, the CDR3 is TGTGCCAGCAGCTTGTGGCGGATTGGGGGCAATGAAAAACTGTTTTTT. This sequence encodes CASSLWRIGGNEKLFF.

This clone was counted once. This chain links TRBV5-1 with TRBJ1-3, with 9 positions matching TRBD1. V trimming: 3 bases; J trimming: 3 bases; junction bases outside the gene matches: 7. CDR3 length: 16 amino acids. Germline-derived CDR1 and CDR2 are SGHRS and YFSETQ. The CDR3 DNA sequence: TGCGCCAGCAGCTCACTGACAGGGGGAAGTGGAAACACCATATATTTT. Amino acids: CASSSLTGGSGNTIYF.

This clone has more than one count but fewer than ten. The J gene is TRBJ1-1, the V gene TRBV6-2 or TRBV6-3; D gene unclear. Trimming left V 2 bases short and J 1 base short, with 8 bases between. The CDR3 has 14 amino acids. Germline V gene sequence: CDR1 MNHEY, CDR2 SVGEGT. CDR3 region: CASSYNHQNTEAFF. The CDR3 bases are TGTGCCAGCAGTTACAATCATCAGAACACTGAAGCTTTCTTT.

The rearrangement links TRBV28 to TRBJ1-5; no firm D call. Germline lookup yields CDR1 MDHEN and CDR2 SYDVKM. V was clipped by 6 bases and J by 11 bases, with 14 bases between them. The CDR3 covers 12 residues. The CDR3 protein is CASSKSLSTQHF. In DNA form, the CDR3 reads TGTGCCAGCAGCAAGTCTCTATCGACCCAGCATTTT.

V is TRBV15 and J is TRBJ1-3, with D possibly being TRBD1 (5 bases). V lost 0 bases and J 2 bases, leaving 8 bases between the germline ends. The CDR3 sequence is 15 residues long. In germline, CDR1 is LNHNV, CDR2 YYDKDF (reference sequence). CDR3 loop: CATSRDRQTGNTIYF. In DNA, the CDR3 is TGTGCCACCAGCAGAGATCGACAGACTGGAAACACCATATATTTT.

The rearrangement links TRBV28 to TRBJ2-3; unclear D gene. Germline values: CDR1 MDHEN, CDR2 SYDVKM. The CDR3 extends over 14 amino acids. The V and J ends lost 2 bases and 6 bases respectively, with 12 bases between them. The CDR3 DNA follows: TGTGCCAGCAGTTTAGAGAATATAGTGGATACGCAGTATTTT. It codes for CASSLENIVDTQYF.

The gene calls are TRBV15 and TRBJ1-6; D possibly corresponds to TRBD1 (6 bases). CDR3 length: 16 residues. Trimming left V 0 bases short and J 7 bases short, with 13 bases between. Germline V lookup: CDR1 LNHNV, CDR2 YYDKDF (reference sequence). The CDR3 coding sequence is TGTGCCACCAGCAGAGACAGGGGAAAGGGGAATTCACCCCTCCACTTT. It codes for CATSRDRGKGNSPLHF.

This chain joins TRBV28 and TRBJ1-5; 10 bases are shared with TRBD1. CDR3 length: 16 residues. The germline gives CDR1 MDHEN, CDR2 SYDVKM. With V trimmed by 5 bases and J by 7 bases, 11 bases remained unmatched. DNA of the CDR3: TGTGCCAGCAGTCGGGACAGGGGAAGGAGTTGGCAGCCCCAGCATTTT. Translation gives CASSRDRGRSWQPQHF.

V gene TRBV12-3 or TRBV12-4 combines with J gene TRBJ2-4; possible D gene TRBD2, 6 bases. V was cut by 6 bases and J by 3 bases, with 9 bases left in between. This CDR3 comprises 13 residues. DNA for the CDR3: TGTGCCAGCAGCCCCGGGAGCAAAAACATTCAGTACTTC. This translates into CASSPGSKNIQYF.

The chain combines TRBV15 with TRBJ1-4; D is possibly TRBD1 (6 bases). Germline V gives CDR1 LNHNV, CDR2 YYDKDF (reference sequence). V lost 0 bases and J 7 bases, leaving 12 bases between the germline ends. The CDR3 loop spans 15 amino acids. The CDR3 bases are TGTGCCACCAGCAGAGAGGTTGCAGGGGTTGAAAAACTGTTTTTT. The encoded protein is CATSREVAGVEKLFF. The whole variable domain, filled in from reference TRBV15 and TRBJ1-4, reads DAMVIQNPRYQVTQFGKPVTLSCSQTLNHNVMYWYQQKSSQAPKLLFHYYDKDFNNEADTPDNFQSRRPNTSFCFLDIRSPGLGDTAMYLCATSREVAGVEKLFFGSGTQLSVL.

The gene calls are TRBV3-1 (or the pseudogene TRBV3-2) and TRBJ1-3; D is unclear. Germline assignment: CDR1 LGHDT and CDR2 YNNKEL (reference sequence). This CDR3 comprises 14 residues. V shed 1 base and J shed 2 bases, with 6 bases lying between them. The CDR3 region is CASSQVAAGNTIYF. CDR3 DNA sequence: TGTGCCAGCAGCCAAGTCGCGGCTGGAAACACCATATATTTT.

This chain joins TRBV6-2 or TRBV6-3 and TRBJ2-1; 10 positions match TRBD1. The germline CDR1 and CDR2 sequences are MNHEY and SVGEGT. V shed 4 bases and J 2 bases; nucleotides not matched to a gene: 11. CDR3 length: 18 residues. CDR3 sequence reads: CASSFDPLGQGAYNEQFF. CDR3 DNA: TGTGCCAGCAGTTTCGATCCTCTCGGACAGGGGGCCTACAATGAGCAGTTCTTC.